Listed below are T cell receptor beta chains from one sample, sequenced in a study of blood T cell repertoires in COVID-19. Clones were sequenced by immunoSEQ multiplex PCR, and TCRdb holds only the in-frame ones, with some missing. In the table there are hundreds of thousands of clones, 86% of which are singletons. What was sequenced was peripheral blood. These receptors were collected from a woman aged 30 to 39 who had recovered from COVID-19. Both conserved end residues are part of each CDR3. The order of the fields is J gene, D gene, clone size, V gene, CDR3 DNA, CDR3 protein. A D gene is named only where the DNA matches it firmly. Expanded clones get a size class; other rows say once, few or many, or leave the size out.

J gene: TRBJ1-1
D gene: NA
clone size: NA
V gene: TRBV27
CDR3 DNA: TGTGCCAGCAGTTTAGGGCAAAACACTGAAGCTTTCTTT
CDR3 protein: CASSLGQNTEAFF

J gene: TRBJ1-6
D gene: NA
clone size: NA
V gene: TRBV9
CDR3 DNA: TGTGCCAGCAGCGTAGAGACATCGGACTATTCACCCCTCCACTTT
CDR3 protein: CASSVETSDYSPLHF

J gene: TRBJ1-1
D gene: NA
clone size: NA
V gene: TRBV7-2
CDR3 DNA: TGTGCCAGCAGCTTAGCCGACACCCCAAGTGAAGCTTTCTTT
CDR3 protein: CASSLADTPSEAFF

J gene: TRBJ1-1
D gene: NA
clone size: NA
V gene: TRBV19
CDR3 DNA: TGTGCCAGTGTGAAGGACAGCCCTACCGAAGCTTTCTTT
CDR3 protein: CASVKDSPTEAFF

J gene: TRBJ2-1
D gene: NA
clone size: NA
V gene: TRBV2
CDR3 DNA: TGTGCCAGCAGTGAAACCCAGGGTAGCCCCGTCAATGAGCAGTTCTTC
CDR3 protein: CASSETQGSPVNEQFF

J gene: TRBJ2-7
D gene: NA
clone size: NA
V gene: TRBV5-4
CDR3 DNA: TGTGCCAGCAGCATTGGGGGACTCGTAAGCTCCTACGAGCAGTACTTC
CDR3 protein: CASSIGGLVSSYEQYF

J gene: TRBJ2-1
D gene: TRBD2
clone size: NA
V gene: TRBV7-2
CDR3 DNA: TGTGCCAGCAGCTTAGGCGGGGGTTCCTACAATGAGCAGTTCTTC
CDR3 protein: CASSLGGGSYNEQFF

J gene: TRBJ2-5
D gene: TRBD2
clone size: NA
V gene: TRBV3-1/TRBV3-2
CDR3 DNA: TGTGCCAGCAGACGACTAGCGGGGGGTAAAGCGACCCAGTACTTC
CDR3 protein: CASRRLAGGKATQYF

J gene: TRBJ2-2
D gene: TRBD2
clone size: NA
V gene: TRBV6-2/TRBV6-3
CDR3 DNA: TGTGCCAGCAGTTATGAGCGGGGTTCGTACACCGGGGAGCTGTTTTTT
CDR3 protein: CASSYERGSYTGELFF

J gene: TRBJ1-1
D gene: TRBD1
clone size: NA
V gene: TRBV18
CDR3 DNA: TGTGCCAGCTCACCCGGGACAGGGGGTGGAAAGGGTGAAGCTTTCTTT
CDR3 protein: CASSPGTGGGKGEAFF

J gene: TRBJ1-4
D gene: TRBD1
clone size: NA
V gene: TRBV19
CDR3 DNA: TGTGCCAGTAGCGGGACAGAGGAGGAAAAACTGTTTTTT
CDR3 protein: CASSGTEEEKLFF

J gene: TRBJ1-5
D gene: NA
clone size: NA
V gene: TRBV2
CDR3 DNA: TGTGCCAGCAGCCCACCGCGGGGGCAGCCCCAGCATTTT
CDR3 protein: CASSPPRGQPQHF

J gene: TRBJ1-3
D gene: NA
clone size: few
V gene: TRBV6-5
CDR3 DNA: TGTGCCAGCAGGGGGACAACTGGAAACACCATATATTTT
CDR3 protein: CASRGTTGNTIYF

J gene: TRBJ2-3
D gene: NA
clone size: NA
V gene: TRBV7-2
CDR3 DNA: TGTGCCAGCAGCTCCCTTTCTCTCAGCACAGATACGCAGTATTTT
CDR3 protein: CASSSLSLSTDTQYF

J gene: TRBJ1-2
D gene: NA
clone size: NA
V gene: TRBV7-9
CDR3 DNA: TGTGCCAGCAGTCCCCAGCCGGACCGGGGCTATGGCTACACCTTC
CDR3 protein: CASSPQPDRGYGYTF

J gene: TRBJ1-2
D gene: NA
clone size: NA
V gene: TRBV6-5
CDR3 DNA: TGTGCCAGCAGCTTAACCCGACAGTCCCTACCCTTAAGCTTC
CDR3 protein: CASSLTRQSLPLSF

J gene: TRBJ2-3
D gene: NA
clone size: NA
V gene: TRBV25-1
CDR3 DNA: TGTGCCAGCAGTAGATCTAACGGGGAGTGGGCAGATACGCAGTATTTT
CDR3 protein: CASSRSNGEWADTQYF

J gene: TRBJ2-2
D gene: TRBD1
clone size: NA
V gene: TRBV3-1/TRBV3-2
CDR3 DNA: TGTGCCAGCAGCCAAGATTACAGGGGAAACACCGGGGAGCTGTTTTTT
CDR3 protein: CASSQDYRGNTGELFF

J gene: TRBJ1-2
D gene: NA
clone size: NA
V gene: TRBV10-1
CDR3 DNA: TGCGCCAGCAGCGCAGACAGCGCCTATGGCTACACCTTC
CDR3 protein: CASSADSAYGYTF